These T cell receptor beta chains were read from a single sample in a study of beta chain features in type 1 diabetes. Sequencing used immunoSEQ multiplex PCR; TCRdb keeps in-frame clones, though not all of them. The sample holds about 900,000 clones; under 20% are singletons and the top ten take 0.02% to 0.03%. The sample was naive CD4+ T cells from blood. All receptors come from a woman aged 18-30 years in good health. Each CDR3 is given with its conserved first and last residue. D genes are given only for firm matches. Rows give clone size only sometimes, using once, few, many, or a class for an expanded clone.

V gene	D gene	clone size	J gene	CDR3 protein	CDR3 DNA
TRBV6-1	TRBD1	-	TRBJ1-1	CASRDEGQLNTEAFF	TGTGCCAGCAGGGATGAGGGACAGTTGAACACTGAAGCTTTCTTT
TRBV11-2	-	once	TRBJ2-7	CASSLDRDGPYEQYF	TGTGCCAGCAGCTTAGACCGGGACGGCCCCTACGAGCAGTACTTC
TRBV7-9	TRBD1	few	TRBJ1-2	CASSFRNGQGPSTF	TGTGCCAGCAGCTTTAGGAATGGACAGGGCCCTTCCACCTTC
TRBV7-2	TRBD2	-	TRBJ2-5	CASTRGGRFTETQYF	TGTGCCAGCACCCGGGGGGGCCGTTTTACGGAGACCCAGTACTTC
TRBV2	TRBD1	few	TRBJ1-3	CASSDRGRTGNTIYF	TGTGCCAGCAGTGACAGGGGGAGGACTGGAAACACCATATATTTT
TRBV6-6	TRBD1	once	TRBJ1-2	CAIRIPGQGDYGYTF	TGTGCCATCAGGATCCCGGGACAGGGGGACTATGGCTACACCTTC
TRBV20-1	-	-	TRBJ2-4	CSLPIVQYF	TGCAGTCTTCCGATAGTTCAGTACTTC
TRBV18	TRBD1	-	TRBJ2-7	CASSPQGAYEQYF	TGTGCCAGCTCACCGCAGGGGGCCTACGAGCAGTACTTC
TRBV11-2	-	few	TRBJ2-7	CASRPNWRAHHEQYF	TGTGCCAGCAGGCCCAATTGGAGGGCCCACCACGAGCAGTACTTC
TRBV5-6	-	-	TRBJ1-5	CASRKWAGFSPGESQHF	TGTGCCAGCAGAAAATGGGCCGGATTCAGCCCGGGGGAGTCCCAGCATTTT
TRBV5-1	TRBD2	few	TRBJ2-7	CASSSRLAGDYEQYF	TGCGCCAGCAGCTCGAGACTAGCGGGGGATTACGAGCAGTACTTC
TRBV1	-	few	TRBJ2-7	CTSSQVLAGAGYEQYF	TGCACCAGCAGCCAAGTTCTAGCGGGAGCCGGCTACGAGCAGTACTTC
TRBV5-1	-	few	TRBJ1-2	CASSLEYLAANYGYTF	TGCGCCAGCAGCTTGGAATATTTGGCGGCGAACTATGGCTACACCTTC
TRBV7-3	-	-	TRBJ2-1	CASSFSGTGFNEQFF	TGTGCCAGCAGCTTCTCAGGGACGGGTTTCAATGAGCAGTTCTTC
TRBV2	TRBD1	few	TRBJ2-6	CASSPSGGASGANVLTF	TGTGCCAGCAGTCCCTCAGGGGGCGCCTCTGGGGCCAACGTCCTGACTTTC
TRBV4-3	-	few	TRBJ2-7	CASSQGVGRGEQYF	TGCGCCAGCAGCCAAGGGGTGGGGCGAGGCGAGCAGTACTTC
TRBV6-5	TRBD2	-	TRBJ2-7	CASSYGGSVDEQYF	TGTGCCAGCAGTTACGGCGGGAGCGTCGACGAGCAGTACTTC
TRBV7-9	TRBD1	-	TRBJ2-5	CASSDRDRGRETQYF	TGTGCCAGCAGCGACCGGGACAGGGGAAGAGAGACCCAGTACTTC
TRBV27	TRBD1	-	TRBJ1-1	CASRGTGTEAFF	TGTGCCAGCAGAGGGACAGGAACTGAAGCTTTCTTT
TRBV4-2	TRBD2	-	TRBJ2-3	CASSQETLAGVSDTQYF	TGTGCCAGCAGCCAAGAAACCCTAGCGGGAGTCTCAGATACGCAGTATTTT
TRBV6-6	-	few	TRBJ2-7	CASSLPGNEQYF	TGTGCCAGCAGCCTACCAGGGAACGAGCAGTACTTC
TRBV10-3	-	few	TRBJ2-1	CAISESRSSYNEQFF	TGTGCCATCAGTGAGAGCAGGAGCTCCTACAATGAGCAGTTCTTC
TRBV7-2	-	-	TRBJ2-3	CASSLGPHTDTQYF	TGTGCCAGCAGCTTAGGACCCCACACAGATACGCAGTATTTT
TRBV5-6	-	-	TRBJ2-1	CASSLVGGTLYNEQFF	TGTGCCAGCAGCTTGGTCGGCGGGACCCTCTACAATGAGCAGTTCTTC
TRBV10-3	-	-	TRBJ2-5	CAISELARETQYF	TGTGCCATCAGTGAACTAGCCCGAGAGACCCAGTACTTC
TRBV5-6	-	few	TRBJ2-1	CASSLRGSYNEQFF	TGTGCCAGCAGCTTGAGGGGCTCCTACAATGAGCAGTTCTTC